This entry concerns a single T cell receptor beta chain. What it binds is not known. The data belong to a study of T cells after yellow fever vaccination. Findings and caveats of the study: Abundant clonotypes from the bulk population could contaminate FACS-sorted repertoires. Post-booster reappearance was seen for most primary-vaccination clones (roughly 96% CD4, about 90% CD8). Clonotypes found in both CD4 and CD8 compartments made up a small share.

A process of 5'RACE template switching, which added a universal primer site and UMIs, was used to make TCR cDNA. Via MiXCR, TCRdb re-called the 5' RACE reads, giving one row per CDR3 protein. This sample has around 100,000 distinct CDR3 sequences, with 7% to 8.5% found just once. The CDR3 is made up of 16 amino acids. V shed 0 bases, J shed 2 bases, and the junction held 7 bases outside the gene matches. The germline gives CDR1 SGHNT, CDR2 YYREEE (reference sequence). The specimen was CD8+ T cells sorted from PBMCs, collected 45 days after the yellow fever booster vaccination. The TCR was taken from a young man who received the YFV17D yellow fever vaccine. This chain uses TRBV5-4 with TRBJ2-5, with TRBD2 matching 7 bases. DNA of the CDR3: TGTGCCAGCAGCTTGGAGGGAGGGGTGGGACAAGAGACCCAGTACTTC. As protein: CASSLEGGVGQETQYF.